This TCR beta chain was identified during a study of T cell responses to AZD1222 COVID-19 vaccine. Produced via immunoSEQ multiplex PCR; TCRdb's table is partial and in-frame only. This sample carries about 100,000 clones, 88% of them seen once, and the ten largest clones take 2.8%. The CDR3 totals 14 residues. Germline CDR1 reads SGHRS; CDR2 reads YFSETQ. Trimming removed 4 bases from V and 5 bases from J, with 15 bases in between. Sample: peripheral blood, taken on day 0 of AZD1222 vaccination. This sequence originates from an adult in good health. This rearrangement joins TRBV5-1 to TRBJ2-5, with unresolved D. The DNA for the CDR3 is TGCGCCAGCAGCCGCCGGGTGGTAGGGGAGACCCAGTACTTC. It translates to CASSRRVVGETQYF. The full variable domain, completed using reference TRBV5-1 and TRBJ2-5, is KAGVTQTPRYLIKTRGQQVTLSCSPISGHRSVSWYQQTPGQGLQFLFEYFSETQRNKGNFPGRFSGRQFSNSRSEMNVSTLELGDSALYLCASSRRVVGETQYFGPGTRLLVL.